This T cell receptor (beta chain) was sequenced during a study of cytomegalovirus exposure and HLA in healthy donors. PCR employed 60 Vbeta and 13 Jbeta primers. Assay used: immunoSEQ multiplex PCR; TCRdb lists only in-frame clones, some missing. The sample contains 50,000 to 70,000 clones, about 67% of which appear only once. Trimming pared 6 bases from V and 7 bases from J, leaving 13 bases between. Germline V gene lookup returns CDR1 MNHEY and CDR2 SVGAGI. The CDR3 totals 13 residues. The clonotype was recovered from a man in his forties or fifties in good health and CMV-seropositive. The chain links TRBV6-5 to TRBJ2-1; unclear D gene. Input material: PBMCs. The CDR3 reads CASSPYVENEQFF. CDR3 nucleotides: TGTGCCAGCAGCCCATATGTGGAGAATGAGCAGTTCTTC.